The TCR beta chain under discussion was sequenced for a study of T cells in Graves' hyperthyroidism and ophthalmopathy. Amplified regions were TCR beta CDR3 sequences from RNA transcripts. An initial round of RT-PCR targeting the TCR CDR3 relied on the HTBI primer set. MiXCR was run by TCRdb on the multiplex PCR reads, yielding one entry per CDR3 protein. The table records approximately 630,000 distinct CDR3 sequences, 15% to 20% of them present only once. General study findings and limits: Ophthalmopathy prediction by the model preceded onset by a median roughly 6 months.

This clonotype was observed at least ten times. Its specificity is not known. Per germline, CDR1 MNHEY and CDR2 SVGAGI. V shed 2 bases and J 9 bases; nucleotides not matched to a gene: 7. The CDR3 extends over 14 amino acids. Graves' hyperthyroidism was deemed stable absent ophthalmopathy progression within 18 months. The chain has TRBV6-5 and TRBJ1-2, with TRBD1 matching 9 bases. The sequence came from a woman in her twenties or thirties with Graves' hyperthyroidism. Sequencing used blood. CDR3 region: CASSYRDRVDSYTF. The CDR3 DNA reads as TGTGCCAGCAGTTACCGGGACAGGGTTGATAGCTACACCTTC.